The rows below give T cell receptor beta chains drawn from one sample of a study of EBV T-cell therapy then PD-1 blockade in nasopharyngeal carcinoma. TCRdb's copy holds only in-frame clones and misses some; the assay was immunoSEQ multiplex PCR. The sample has fewer than 25,000 clones, approximately 79% seen once. The antigens these receptors bind are not known. The starting material was CD8+ T cells from blood, obtained at roughly day 270 from a patient whose treatment included autologous EBV-specific T cells and nivolumab. The receptors were gathered from a man aged 35-49 years with nasopharyngeal carcinoma. The CDR3 runs from the conserved cysteine through the conserved F or W. D genes are given only for firm matches. Size is omitted from some rows. Given values are once, few, many or a class for expanded clones.

>TRBJ2-7|NA|TRBV24-1|TRBD2
CATSDSSGSYYEQYF
TGTGCCACCAGTGATTCTAGCGGGAGTTACTACGAGCAGTACTTC
>TRBJ1-4|NA|TRBV4-1|TRBD1
CASSQERPGGEIF
TGCGCCAGCAGCCAAGAAAGGCCAGGGGGCGAGATTTTT
>TRBJ2-1|NA|TRBV27|NA
CASSFRGSRNEQFF
TGTGCCAGCAGTTTTAGGGGGTCCAGGAATGAGCAGTTCTTC
>TRBJ2-3|many|TRBV6-4|TRBD2
CASSPTGLESDTQYF
TGTGCCAGCAGTCCGACCGGACTAGAGTCAGATACGCAGTATTTT
>TRBJ2-6|NA|TRBV27|NA
CASSSLGVTGANVLTF
TGTGCCAGCAGTTCCCTCGGTGTAACTGGGGCCAACGTCCTGACTTTC
>TRBJ2-2|NA|TRBV25-1|NA
CASSEPRETGELFF
TGTGCCAGCAGTGAACCCAGGGAGACCGGGGAGCTGTTTTTT
>TRBJ1-1|NA|TRBV23-1|NA
CASSQSSNKTGNTEAFF
TGCGCCAGCAGTCAAAGCTCCAACAAAACAGGGAACACTGAAGCTTTCTTT
>TRBJ1-1|once|TRBV6-6|NA
CASSKGRPGTEAFF
TGTGCCAGCAGTAAGGGACGGCCGGGGACTGAAGCTTTCTTT
>TRBJ1-4|NA|TRBV15|NA
CATSRATGGNEKLFF
TGTGCCACCAGCAGAGCCACCGGGGGCAATGAAAAACTGTTTTTT
>TRBJ2-7|NA|TRBV27|NA
CASSLSLGVSEQYF
TGTGCCAGCAGTTTATCGTTGGGGGTAAGCGAGCAGTACTTC
>TRBJ1-1|NA|TRBV2|NA
CAGTGTMNTEAFF
TGTGCCGGGACCGGGACGATGAACACTGAAGCTTTCTTT
>TRBJ1-1|NA|TRBV4-1|NA
CASSLQMNTEAFF
TGCGCCAGCAGCCTTCAAATGAACACTGAAGCTTTCTTT
>TRBJ2-3|NA|TRBV10-1|NA
CASSDRDNGTDTQYF
TGCGCCAGCAGTGACCGGGATAACGGCACAGATACGCAGTATTTT
>TRBJ1-5|once|TRBV19|NA
CASSTQAYSNQPQHF
TGTGCCAGTAGTACACAGGCTTATAGCAATCAGCCCCAGCATTTT
>TRBJ1-6|NA|TRBV10-3|NA
CAISERASSYNSPLHF
TGTGCCATCAGTGAACGGGCTAGCTCCTATAATTCACCCCTCCACTTT
>TRBJ2-5|once|TRBV9|TRBD2
CASSVATGSGGQETQYF
TGTGCCAGCAGCGTAGCTACGGGTAGCGGGGGGCAAGAGACCCAGTACTTC
>TRBJ2-6|NA|TRBV11-2|NA
CASSFYYGDSSGANVLTF
TGTGCCAGCAGCTTTTATTACGGTGATAGCTCTGGGGCCAACGTCCTGACTTTC
>TRBJ1-1|few|TRBV4-3|NA
CASSQQRVNTEAFF
TGCGCCAGCAGCCAACAGCGGGTTAACACTGAAGCTTTCTTT
>TRBJ1-2|NA|TRBV3-1/TRBV3-2|NA
CASSQKSTVYGYTF
TGTGCCAGCAGCCAAAAGTCCACAGTTTATGGCTACACCTTC
>TRBJ2-7|NA|TRBV15|NA
CATSSERGPYEQYF
TGTGCCACCAGCAGCGAACGGGGCCCCTACGAGCAGTACTTC
>TRBJ2-3|NA|TRBV6-6|NA
CASSYSRGGADTQYF
TGTGCCAGCAGTTACTCCCGAGGGGGGGCAGATACGCAGTATTTT
>TRBJ2-5|NA|TRBV6-2/TRBV6-3|NA
CASSYLDRLQETQYF
TGTGCCAGCAGTTACTTGGATAGGTTACAAGAGACCCAGTACTTC
>TRBJ1-1|NA|TRBV27|NA
CASSLSGVGTEAFF
TGTGCCAGCAGTTTATCAGGGGTGGGCACTGAAGCTTTCTTT
>TRBJ2-3|NA|TRBV15|TRBD1
CATSQGQGQGLTQYF
TGTGCCACCAGCCAAGGACAGGGACAGGGTTTAACGCAGTATTTT
>TRBJ1-2|NA|TRBV4-2|NA
CAVWGTYGYTF
TGTGCCGTCTGGGGGACCTATGGCTACACCTTC
>TRBJ2-1|few|TRBV6-4|NA
CASSDAGGSYNEQFF
TGTGCCAGCAGTGATGCCGGGGGCTCGTACAATGAGCAGTTCTTC